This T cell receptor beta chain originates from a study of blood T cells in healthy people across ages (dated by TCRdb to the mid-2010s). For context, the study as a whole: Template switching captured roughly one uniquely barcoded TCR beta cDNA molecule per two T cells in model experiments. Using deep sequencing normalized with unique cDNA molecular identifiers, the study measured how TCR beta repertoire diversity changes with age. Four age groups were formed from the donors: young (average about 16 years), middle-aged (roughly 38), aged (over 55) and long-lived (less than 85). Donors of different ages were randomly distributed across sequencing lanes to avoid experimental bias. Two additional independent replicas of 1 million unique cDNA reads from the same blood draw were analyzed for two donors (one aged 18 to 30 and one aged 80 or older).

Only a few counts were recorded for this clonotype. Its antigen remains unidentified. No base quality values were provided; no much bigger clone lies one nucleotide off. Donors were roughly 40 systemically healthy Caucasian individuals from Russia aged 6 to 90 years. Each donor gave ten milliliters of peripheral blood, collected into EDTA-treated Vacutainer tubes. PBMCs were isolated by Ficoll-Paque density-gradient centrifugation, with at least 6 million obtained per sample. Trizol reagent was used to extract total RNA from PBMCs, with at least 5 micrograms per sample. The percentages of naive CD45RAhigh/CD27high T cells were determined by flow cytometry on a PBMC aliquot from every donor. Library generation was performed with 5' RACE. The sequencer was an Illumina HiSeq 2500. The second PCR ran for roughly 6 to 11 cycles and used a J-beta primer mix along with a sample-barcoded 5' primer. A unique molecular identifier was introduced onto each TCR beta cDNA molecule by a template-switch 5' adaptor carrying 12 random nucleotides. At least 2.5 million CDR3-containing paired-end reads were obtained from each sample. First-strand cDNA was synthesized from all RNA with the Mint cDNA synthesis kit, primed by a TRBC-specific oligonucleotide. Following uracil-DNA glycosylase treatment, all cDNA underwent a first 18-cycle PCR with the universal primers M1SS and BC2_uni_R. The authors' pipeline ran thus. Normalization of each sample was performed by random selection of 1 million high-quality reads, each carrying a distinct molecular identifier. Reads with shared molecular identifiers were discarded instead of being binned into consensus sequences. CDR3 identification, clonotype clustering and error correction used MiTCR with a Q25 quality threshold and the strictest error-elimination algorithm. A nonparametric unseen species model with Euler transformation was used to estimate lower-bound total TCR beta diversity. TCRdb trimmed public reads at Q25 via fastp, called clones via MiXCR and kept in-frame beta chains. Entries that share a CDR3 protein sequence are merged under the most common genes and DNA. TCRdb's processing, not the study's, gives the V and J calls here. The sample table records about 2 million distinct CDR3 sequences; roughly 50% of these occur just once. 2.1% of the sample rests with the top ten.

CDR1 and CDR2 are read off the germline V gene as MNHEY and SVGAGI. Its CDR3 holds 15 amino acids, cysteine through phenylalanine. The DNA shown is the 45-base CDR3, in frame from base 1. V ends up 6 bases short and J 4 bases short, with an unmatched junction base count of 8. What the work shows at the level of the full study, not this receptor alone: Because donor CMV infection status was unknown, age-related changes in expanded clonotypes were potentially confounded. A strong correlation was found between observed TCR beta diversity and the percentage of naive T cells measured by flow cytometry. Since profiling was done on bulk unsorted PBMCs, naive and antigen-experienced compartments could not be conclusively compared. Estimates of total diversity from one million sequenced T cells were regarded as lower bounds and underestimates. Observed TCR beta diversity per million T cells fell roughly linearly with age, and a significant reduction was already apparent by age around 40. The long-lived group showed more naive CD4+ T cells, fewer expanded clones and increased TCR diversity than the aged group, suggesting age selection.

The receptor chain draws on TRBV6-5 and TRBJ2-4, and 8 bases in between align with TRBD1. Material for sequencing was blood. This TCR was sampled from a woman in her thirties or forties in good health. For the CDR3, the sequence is CASSRPTGGKNIQYF. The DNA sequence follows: TGTGCCAGCAGCCGACCTACAGGGGGGAAAAACATTCAGTACTTC.